This T cell receptor beta chain appears in the sequencing data of a study of OX40 agonist ivuxolimab in advanced cancers. Looking at the study overall: Ivuxolimab was an agonistic, fully human IgG2 monoclonal antibody directed against OX40 (CD134), a costimulatory receptor. Intravenous ivuxolimab was administered to patients every 2 weeks at six dose levels: 0.01, 0.1, 0.3, 1.5, 3 and 10 mg/kg. Of the roughly 50 dose-escalation patients, hepatocellular carcinoma was present in approximately 20, melanoma in around 15, renal cell carcinoma in 9 and head and neck cancer in 9. A male proportion of almost 85% and a mean age of roughly 55 years, ranging from about 23 to 79, were recorded for the dose-escalation cohort. Prior anti-PD-1, anti-PD-L1 or anti-CTLA-4 therapy was permitted, and checkpoint inhibitors had been received by 40% to 50% of dose-escalation patients. Partial responses were achieved by three dose-escalation patients, of whom one had hepatocellular carcinoma and two had cutaneous melanoma. Peripheral TCRbeta sequencing was intended to test whether TCR sequence diversity was altered and clonal T-cell expansion was caused by ivuxolimab. The paper reports the monotherapy dose-escalation portion (N of about 54 patients) of the phase I ivuxolimab trial.

Of note for this clone: No antigen is known for it. No base qualities exist here, and no much larger clone lies one base off it.

For sequencing of the TCRbeta CDR3 region, genomic DNA was extracted from the sorted cells. The immunoSEQ Assay was used for sequencing of TCRbeta CDR3 regions. What TCRdb holds here is the immuneACCESS table cut down to in-frame rearrangements. Part of the clones is not present; checked against another copy, under half of the missing clones reflect an unresolved V gene, and the others are unexplained. Across this sample there are about 67,000 clones, with approximately 81% seen only once. Over 2% of the sample is held by the ten biggest clonotypes. The trial excluded patients who had a history of autoimmune disease or were on systemic immunosuppression. Peripheral blood for TCR sequencing was collected from all dose cohorts at baseline, on cycle 4 day 1, and on cycle 7 day 1. Samples came from an open-label, multicenter, first-in-human phase I dose-escalation trial of ivuxolimab. Adults with locally advanced or metastatic melanoma, renal cell carcinoma, hepatocellular carcinoma or head and neck squamous cell carcinoma were enrolled in the trial. CD4+ and CD8+ T cells were sorted separately from peripheral blood before TCR sequencing.

Study-wide findings and limitations: In the 0.1-3.0 mg/kg groups, partial responders had among the lowest normalized peripheral clonal expansion, particularly in CD8+ T cells. After ivuxolimab, CD8+ T cells had more expanded clones than CD4+ T cells on average. Low levels of normalized T-cell clonal expansion were also seen in some patients who did not respond. Which antigens the clonally expanded peripheral T cells were specific for was not determined. At doses of 0.1 to 3.0 mg/kg, clonal expansion of both CD4+ and CD8+ blood T cells was observed from baseline to week 6.

The CDR3 has 13 amino acids, counting the end cysteine and phenylalanine. Only CDR3 DNA is held: 39 bases, read in frame from base 1. V and J are truncated by 2 bases and 6 bases respectively, leaving an intervening sequence of 7 bases. CDR1 MNHNS and CDR2 SASEGT were looked up in the germline V gene. The chain is made from TRBV6-1 and TRBJ2-2; tentative D gene TRBD2, with 6 bases matching. This material consisted of CD4+ or CD8+ T cells sorted from blood, taken in a trial of the OX40 agonist ivuxolimab. This TCR came from an adult with an advanced solid tumor such as melanoma, head and neck, liver or kidney cancer. CDR3 sequence: CASSESGAGELFF. The DNA sequence is given as TGTGCCAGCAGTGAATCGGGGGCCGGGGAGCTGTTTTTT.